A selection of T cell receptor beta chains follows, all from one sample in a study of blood T cell repertoires in COVID-19. Generated by immunoSEQ multiplex PCR, the TCRdb table keeps only in-frame clones and is missing some. The sample has about 270,000 clones, 91% seen once. The sequencing sample was made of PBMCs or T cells enriched from blood (not recorded which). These receptors were obtained from a man aged 40-49 years who had been exposed to COVID-19. Each CDR3 is given with its conserved first and last residue. Each record gives: V gene, J gene, D gene, clone size, CDR3 DNA, CDR3 protein. D genes are given only for firm matches. The size of a clone is reported for some rows only, either as once, few or many, or as a class for expanded clones.

TRBV12-3/TRBV12-4	TRBJ2-7	.	.	TGTGCCAGCAGTTTCCCCCCTATGTACGAGCAGTACTTC	CASSFPPMYEQYF
TRBV5-4	TRBJ1-1	TRBD1	.	TGTGCCAGCAGCTCCAGACAGGGGCCCCACACTGAAGCTTTCTTT	CASSSRQGPHTEAFF
TRBV7-9	TRBJ2-7	TRBD1	.	TGTGCCAGCAGCGGCCGGGACAGGGCTAGCGAACCTTACGAGCAGTACTTC	CASSGRDRASEPYEQYF
TRBV28	TRBJ2-7	.	.	TGTGCCAGCAGCGATACAGACCAGGGTGTTTCCGAGCAGTACTTC	CASSDTDQGVSEQYF
TRBV28	TRBJ1-4	TRBD1	once	TGTGCCAGCACGACAGGGGGCCTTGAAAAACTGTTTTTT	CASTTGGLEKLFF
TRBV7-9	TRBJ2-1	TRBD2	.	TGTGCCAGCAGCTATCGCCTAGCGGGAGATTTCGATGAGCAGTTCTTC	CASSYRLAGDFDEQFF
TRBV6-5	TRBJ1-5	.	few	TGTGCCAGCAGTTACAACCGGGGTCAGCCCCAGCATTTT	CASSYNRGQPQHF
TRBV19	TRBJ2-7	.	.	TGTGCCAGTAGTTGGGCAGGAAACTCCTACGAGCAGTACTTC	CASSWAGNSYEQYF
TRBV19	TRBJ2-7	TRBD2	.	TGTGCCAGTAGTAGCGGGAGGGCTGGCGAGCAGTACTTC	CASSSGRAGEQYF
TRBV21-1	TRBJ2-7	.	.	TGTGCCAGCAGCAAATTCCCGGAGGACGGGAACTACGAGCAGTACTTC	CASSKFPEDGNYEQYF
TRBV9	TRBJ2-1	TRBD2	.	TGTGCCAGCAGCGACAGAGGAAGGACTAGCCCGTCGAGCTCCTACAATGAGCAGTTCTTC	CASSDRGRTSPSSSYNEQFF
TRBV28	TRBJ2-1	.	once	TGTGCCAGCAGCTCAAGAAGAGGACGGAAAGCGGGTTACAATGAGCAGTTCTTC	CASSSRRGRKAGYNEQFF
TRBV4-1	TRBJ1-2	TRBD1	.	TGCGCCAGCAGCCCACTTCCGGACAGGGAGAATGGCTACACCTTC	CASSPLPDRENGYTF
TRBV5-4	TRBJ1-2	.	once	TGTGCCAGCAGCGTGGACAAGGGGCCATATGGCTACACCTTC	CASSVDKGPYGYTF
TRBV6-6	TRBJ1-5	.	.	TGTGCCAGCAGTGGGGAGGCCTGGGAGGATCAGCCCCAGCATTTT	CASSGEAWEDQPQHF
TRBV7-3	TRBJ2-2	TRBD2	.	TGTGCCAGCAGCCCGACTAGCGGGACCACCGGGGAGCTGTTTTTT	CASSPTSGTTGELFF
TRBV9	TRBJ1-1	.	.	TGTGCCACTGGAACCCGGGATACTGAAGCTTTCTTT	CATGTRDTEAFF
TRBV19	TRBJ1-5	.	.	TGTGCCAGCGAAAAGGGGTGGCAGCCCCAGCATTTT	CASEKGWQPQHF
TRBV6-1	TRBJ1-6	.	.	TGTGCCAGCAGTGAAAAGGGGCATTCACCCCTCCACTTT	CASSEKGHSPLHF
TRBV2	TRBJ2-1	TRBD1	.	TGTGCCAGCGAAACAGGGGGCGCGGGCAATGAGCAGTTCTTC	CASETGGAGNEQFF
TRBV3-1/TRBV3-2	TRBJ2-7	TRBD2	.	TGTGCCAGCAGCTACGGGACTAGCGAAGAATCCCTCTACTTC	CASSYGTSEESLYF
TRBV18	TRBJ1-6	.	.	TGTGCCAGCTCACCCAACGAGGGGGCACCCCTCCACTTT	CASSPNEGAPLHF
TRBV7-9	TRBJ1-1	.	once	TGTGCCAGCAGCTCCGCTCCATCGGGGATGAACACTGAAGCTTTCTTT	CASSSAPSGMNTEAFF
TRBV11-3	TRBJ1-1	.	.	TGTGCCAGCAGCTTGGAGCCCAGAGCCTTCGAGGCTTTCTTT	CASSLEPRAFEAFF
TRBV20-1	TRBJ2-1	.	.	TGCAGTGCTAGTTTACACCCCAATGAGCAGTTCTTC	CSASLHPNEQFF
TRBV19	TRBJ1-5	TRBD1	.	TGTGCCAGTAGTATCACAGGGGGCGCAGGGCAGCCCCAGCATTTT	CASSITGGAGQPQHF
TRBV27	TRBJ1-5	.	.	TGTGCCAGCAGCTCCACGAGGGATCAGCCCCAGCATTTT	CASSSTRDQPQHF
TRBV5-4	TRBJ2-3	TRBD2	.	TGTGCCAGCAGCTTGCGCGGGGGGGACACAGATACGCAGTATTTT	CASSLRGGDTDTQYF
TRBV7-3	TRBJ2-6	TRBD1	.	TGTGCCAGCAGCGTTGGACAGGGACTTCTCTCTGGGGCCAACGTCCTGACTTTC	CASSVGQGLLSGANVLTF
TRBV19	TRBJ2-2	TRBD1	.	TGTGCCAGTAGTATTGGACAGGAGAACACCGGGGAGCTGTTTTTT	CASSIGQENTGELFF
TRBV7-3	TRBJ2-3	TRBD2	.	TGTGCCAGCAGCTTAAGCGGGAGCAGGGATACGCAGTATTTT	CASSLSGSRDTQYF
TRBV6-2/TRBV6-3	TRBJ1-5	TRBD1	few	TGTGCCAGCAGTTACAAGACAGGGGGCCTAAGGAGCAATCAGCCCCAGCATTTT	CASSYKTGGLRSNQPQHF
TRBV6-2/TRBV6-3	TRBJ2-7	TRBD1	.	TGTGCCAGCAGCAAGGGACAGTCCTCCTACGAGCAGTACTTC	CASSKGQSSYEQYF
TRBV9	TRBJ2-5	TRBD2	.	TGTGCCAGCAGCCTAGGGCCTAGCGGGAGATGGACTTTTGACCAAGAGACCCAGTACTTC	CASSLGPSGRWTFDQETQYF
TRBV5-6	TRBJ2-7	TRBD1	.	TGTGCCAGCAGCTTTCCTTCGGGACAGGGGTTTAACGAGCAGTACTTC	CASSFPSGQGFNEQYF
TRBV5-1	TRBJ2-3	TRBD1	.	TGCGCCAGCAGCGGGGGACAGGGTTGGGATACGCAGTATTTT	CASSGGQGWDTQYF
TRBV2	TRBJ1-2	.	.	TGTGCCAGCAGTGATTACGGAGGATCTCTTGGCTACACCTTC	CASSDYGGSLGYTF
TRBV18	TRBJ1-2	.	.	TGTGCCAGCTCACCGCGCGGCGACAGAACTAACTATGGCTACACCTTC	CASSPRGDRTNYGYTF
TRBV10-3	TRBJ2-1	TRBD2	.	TGTGCCATCAGTGAGTCGGGACTAGCGAACAATGAGCAGTTCTTC	CAISESGLANNEQFF
TRBV28	TRBJ2-3	.	.	TGTGCCAGCAGTCCACGTTCCCCTCCTAGACGGGAGATGGATACGCAGTATTTT	CASSPRSPPRREMDTQYF